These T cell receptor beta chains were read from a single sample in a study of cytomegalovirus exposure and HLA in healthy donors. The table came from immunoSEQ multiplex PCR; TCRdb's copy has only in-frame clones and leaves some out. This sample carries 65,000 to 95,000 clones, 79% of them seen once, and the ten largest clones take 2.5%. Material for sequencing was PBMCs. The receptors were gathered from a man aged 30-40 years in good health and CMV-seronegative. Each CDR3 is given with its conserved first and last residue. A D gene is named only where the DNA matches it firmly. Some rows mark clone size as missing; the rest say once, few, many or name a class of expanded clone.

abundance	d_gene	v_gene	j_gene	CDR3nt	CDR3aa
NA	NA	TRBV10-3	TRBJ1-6	TGTGCCATCAGTGACAGCGGGGGAAGGGATTCACCCCTCCACTTT	CAISDSGGRDSPLHF
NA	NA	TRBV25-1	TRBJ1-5	TGTGCCAGCAGTGCCAGTGGAGGGTCCAATCAGCCCCAGCATTTT	CASSASGGSNQPQHF
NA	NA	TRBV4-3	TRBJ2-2	TGCGCCAGCAGCCGAGCGAGCACCGGGGAGCTGTTTTTT	CASSRASTGELFF
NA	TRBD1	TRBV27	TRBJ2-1	TGTGCCAGCAGTTTATCGGGGACAGGGAACAATGAGCAGTTCTTC	CASSLSGTGNNEQFF
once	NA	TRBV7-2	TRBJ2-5	TGTGCCAGCAGCTTAGGCGGGGCAGGGGAGACCCAGTACTTC	CASSLGGAGETQYF
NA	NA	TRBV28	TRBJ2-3	TGTGCCAGCAGTGAAAGGGGGACAAGGACAGATACGCAGTATTTT	CASSERGTRTDTQYF
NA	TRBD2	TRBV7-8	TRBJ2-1	TGTGCCAGCAGCTTGTCGGGGACTAGCTCCTACAATGAGCAGTTCTTC	CASSLSGTSSYNEQFF
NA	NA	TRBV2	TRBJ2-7	TGTGCCAGCAGGGAAATGACGGGGGACGAGCAGTACTTC	CASREMTGDEQYF
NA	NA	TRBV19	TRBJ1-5	TGTGCCAGTAAGTTTCCGGGGGGCAATCAGCCCCAGCATTTT	CASKFPGGNQPQHF
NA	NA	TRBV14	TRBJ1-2	TGTGCCAGCAGCCAAACCGGGACACCCTATGGCTACACCTTC	CASSQTGTPYGYTF
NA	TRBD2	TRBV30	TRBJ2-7	TGTGCCGGGGGGGTGCGAATGGGTCGCGAGCAGTACTTC	CAGGVRMGREQYF
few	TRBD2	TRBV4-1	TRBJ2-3	TGCGCCAGCAGCCGACTAGCGGGGGGGCCGGATACGCAGTATTTT	CASSRLAGGPDTQYF
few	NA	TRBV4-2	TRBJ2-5	TGTGCCAGCAGCCCAACAGACATCAGGACCCAGTACTTC	CASSPTDIRTQYF
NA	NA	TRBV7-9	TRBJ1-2	TGTGCCAGCAGCTTATCTCAGGGGTATGGCTACACCTTC	CASSLSQGYGYTF
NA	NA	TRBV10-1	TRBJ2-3	TGCGCCAGCAGTGAGTCAGGAGGGCGGGCAGATACGCAGTATTTT	CASSESGGRADTQYF
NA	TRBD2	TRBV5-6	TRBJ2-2	TGTGCCAGCAGCTTCCCAAGCGGGGGGGCGAACACCGGGGAGCTGTTTTTT	CASSFPSGGANTGELFF
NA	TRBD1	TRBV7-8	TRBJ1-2	TGTGCCAGCAAGGACAGGGGCGATGGCTACACCTTC	CASKDRGDGYTF
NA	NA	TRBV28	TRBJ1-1	TGTGCCAGCAGTGTGTACAGGGTGTTCGCTGAAGCTTTCTTT	CASSVYRVFAEAFF
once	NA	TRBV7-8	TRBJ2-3	TGTGCCAGCAGCTTAGCCCTGAGCACAGATACGCAGTATTTT	CASSLALSTDTQYF
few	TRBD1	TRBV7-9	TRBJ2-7	TGTGCCAGCAGCTCCGGGACAGATATCTACGAGCAGTACTTC	CASSSGTDIYEQYF
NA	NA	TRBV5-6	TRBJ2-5	TGTGCCAGCAGCTTGGGGGCGCGGACAGAGGGGGAGACCCAGTACTTC	CASSLGARTEGETQYF
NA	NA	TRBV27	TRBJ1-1	TGTGCCAGCAGTTTAACGGGGGGCTTGAACACTGAAGCTTTCTTT	CASSLTGGLNTEAFF
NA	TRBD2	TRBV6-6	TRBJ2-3	TGTGCCAGCAGGGCTAGCGGGAGCAACACAGATACGCAGTATTTT	CASRASGSNTDTQYF
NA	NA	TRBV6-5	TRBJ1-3	TGTGCCAGCAGACCCGGGGACTCTGGAAACACCATATATTTT	CASRPGDSGNTIYF
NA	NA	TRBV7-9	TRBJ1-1	TGTTCCAGCAGCTTAGTGGGCGCTGAAGCTTTCTTT	CSSSLVGAEAFF
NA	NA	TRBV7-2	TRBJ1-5	TGTGCCAGCAGCTTTGGAGGTAGTTTGAAACAGCCCCAGCATTTT	CASSFGGSLKQPQHF
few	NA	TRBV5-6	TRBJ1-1	TGTGCCAGCAGCGGATTACAGAGTGAAGCTTTCTTT	CASSGLQSEAFF
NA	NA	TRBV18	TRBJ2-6	TGTGCCAGCTCACCAGTAATAATATCTGGGGCCAACGTCCTGACTTTC	CASSPVIISGANVLTF
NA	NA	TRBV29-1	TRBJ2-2	TGCAGCGTTGTTACGACAGTAAACACCGGGGAGCTGTTTTTT	CSVVTTVNTGELFF
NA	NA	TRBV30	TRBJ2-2	TGCGGCGGGGGCCCGAACACCGGGGAGCTGTTTTTT	CGGGPNTGELFF
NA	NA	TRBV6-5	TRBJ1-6	TGTGCCAGCAGCCCTTGGAGAGATTCACCCCTCCACTTT	CASSPWRDSPLHF
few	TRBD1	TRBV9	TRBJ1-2	TGTGCCAGCAGCCCCGGGACAGGGCAGCATGGCTACACCTTC	CASSPGTGQHGYTF
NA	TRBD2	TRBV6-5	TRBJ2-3	TGTGCCAGCAGTTACGCGTCTAGCGGGGGGGAGTATTTT	CASSYASSGGEYF
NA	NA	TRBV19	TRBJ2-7	TGTGCCAGTAGTATAGTTGTCCCGGGGGTGCATCGCGAGCAGTACTTC	CASSIVVPGVHREQYF
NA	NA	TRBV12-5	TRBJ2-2	TGTGCTAGTGGTTTCACCTATGGAGGGATCACCGGGGAGCTGTTTTTT	CASGFTYGGITGELFF
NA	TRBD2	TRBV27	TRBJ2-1	TGTGCCAGCAGTTTACGTCTAGCGGGTGAGCAGTTCTTC	CASSLRLAGEQFF
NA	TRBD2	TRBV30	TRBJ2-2	TGTGCCTGGAGCGAAACTAGCGGCACCGGGGAGCTGTTTTTT	CAWSETSGTGELFF
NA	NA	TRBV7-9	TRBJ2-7	TGTTCCAGCAGCTTAGCCCCTCACAGGGAGGGGATCTACGAGCAGTACTTC	CSSSLAPHREGIYEQYF
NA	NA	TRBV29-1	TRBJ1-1	TGCAGCGTTGAAAGGACACAGAACACTGAAGCTTTCTTT	CSVERTQNTEAFF
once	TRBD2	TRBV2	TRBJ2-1	TGTGCCAGCAGGCTAACGTACCTGACTAGCGGGGGAGACAATGAGCAGTTCTTC	CASRLTYLTSGGDNEQFF
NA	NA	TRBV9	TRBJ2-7	TGTCCCAGCAGCGTTGGGGGGGGACACCCCTACGAGCAGTACTTC	CPSSVGGGHPYEQYF
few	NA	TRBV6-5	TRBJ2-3	TGTGCCAGCAGTTACTCGAGGCCCCCGGGAGATACGCAGTATTTT	CASSYSRPPGDTQYF
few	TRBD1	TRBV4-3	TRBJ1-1	TGCGCCAGCAGCCAAGTGAACAGGGGAACTGAAGCTTTCTTT	CASSQVNRGTEAFF
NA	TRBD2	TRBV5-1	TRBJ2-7	TGCGCCAGCAGCGCCTACGAGCGGGGCTACGAGCAGTACTTC	CASSAYERGYEQYF
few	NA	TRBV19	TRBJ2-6	TGTGCCAGTAGTCCCGTCCCCTCTGGGGCCAACGTCCTGACTTTC	CASSPVPSGANVLTF
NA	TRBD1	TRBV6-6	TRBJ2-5	TGTGCCAGCAGTTTGGCCGGGACAGGTTTCGAGGGGACCCAGTACTTC	CASSLAGTGFEGTQYF
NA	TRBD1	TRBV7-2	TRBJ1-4	TGTGCCAGCAGCTATAGAGGCGGACAGGCAACTAATGAAAAACTGTTTTTT	CASSYRGGQATNEKLFF
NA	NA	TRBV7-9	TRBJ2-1	TGTGCCAGCAGATCTATAGTTAATGAGCAGTTCTTC	CASRSIVNEQFF
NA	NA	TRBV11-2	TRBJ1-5	TGTGCCAGCGGTCACGGGAGCAATCAGCCCCAGCATTTT	CASGHGSNQPQHF
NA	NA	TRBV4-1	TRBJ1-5	TGCGCCAGCAGCCAAGAATCGGGGTATAGCAATCAGCCCCAGCATTTT	CASSQESGYSNQPQHF
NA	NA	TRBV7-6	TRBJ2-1	TGTGCCAGCAGCTTAGTGGGAGCCTACAATGAGCAGTTCTTC	CASSLVGAYNEQFF
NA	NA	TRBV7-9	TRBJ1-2	TGTGCCAGCAGCTTAGCCACTCCGGGGATCCGTGGCTACACCTTC	CASSLATPGIRGYTF
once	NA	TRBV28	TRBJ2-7	TGTGCCAGCACTCAACCGTCCGCAAACAACTACGAGCAGTACTTC	CASTQPSANNYEQYF
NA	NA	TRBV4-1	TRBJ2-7	TGCGCCCGCAGCCAAGGACCCCACGACGGGTTCTACGAGCAGTACTTC	CARSQGPHDGFYEQYF
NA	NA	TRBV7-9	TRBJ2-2	TGTGCCAGCAGCAAGCACGAGGCCGGGGAGCTGTTTTTT	CASSKHEAGELFF